A selection of T cell receptor beta chains follows, all from one sample in a study of T cells after yellow fever vaccination. TCRdb re-called the 5' RACE reads through MiXCR, storing one row per CDR3 protein. The sample carries a few hundred thousand distinct CDR3 sequences, around 4.1% recorded once. The sequencing here drew on PBMCs, taken 5 days after the yellow fever booster vaccination. These receptors all stem from a man between 18 and 29 years old who received the YFV17D yellow fever vaccine. Each CDR3 is given with its conserved first and last residue. D genes are given only for firm matches. Some rows mark clone size as missing; the rest say once, few, many or name a class of expanded clone.

clone size | J gene | V gene | D gene | CDR3 protein | CDR3 DNA
few | TRBJ2-7 | TRBV20-1 | TRBD1 | CSATAPGQGGNEQYF | TGCAGTGCAACAGCTCCGGGACAGGGGGGAAACGAGCAGTACTTC
- | TRBJ1-4 | TRBV7-2 | - | CASSLVRQPFEKLFF | TGTGCCAGCAGCTTAGTTAGGCAGCCCTTTGAAAAACTGTTTTTT
many | TRBJ2-7 | TRBV9 | TRBD1 | CASSAGTGREQYF | TGTGCCAGCAGCGCCGGGACAGGGCGCGAGCAGTACTTC
many | TRBJ2-5 | TRBV5-1 | - | CASSLAMGEETQYF | TGCGCCAGCAGCTTGGCAATGGGTGAAGAGACCCAGTACTTC
few | TRBJ2-7 | TRBV2 | - | CASSESAGFGGEQYF | TGTGCCAGCAGTGAATCGGCGGGGTTCGGTGGCGAGCAGTACTTC
- | TRBJ2-5 | TRBV5-1 | - | CASSLIEETQYF | TGCGCCAGCAGCTTGATAGAGGAGACCCAGTACTTC
- | TRBJ2-2 | TRBV4-3 | - | CASSQTGIGGELFF | TGCGCCAGCAGCCAAACCGGGATCGGCGGGGAGCTGTTTTTT
few | TRBJ2-6 | TRBV11-2 | TRBD1 | CASSLDRGPGANVLTF | TGTGCCAGCAGCTTGGACAGGGGGCCTGGGGCCAACGTCCTGACTTTC
many | TRBJ2-1 | TRBV20-1 | TRBD2 | CSASGGASNEQFF | TGCAGTGCTAGCGGGGGGGCGAGTAATGAGCAGTTCTTC
many | TRBJ1-2 | TRBV10-3 | - | CAINPDGSNYGYTF | TGTGCCATCAACCCCGACGGATCCAACTATGGCTACACCTTC
many | TRBJ2-5 | TRBV11-3 | - | CASSLGPGTQYF | TGTGCCAGCAGCTTGGGCCCCGGGACCCAGTACTTC
many | TRBJ2-2 | TRBV7-9 | TRBD1 | CASSSGTGDIGELFF | TGTGCCAGCAGCTCCGGGACAGGGGACATCGGGGAGCTGTTTTTT
few | TRBJ1-2 | TRBV5-6 | - | CASSQPTATLNYGYTF | TGTGCCAGCAGCCAACCGACAGCAACCCTCAACTATGGCTACACCTTC
- | TRBJ1-4 | TRBV6-5 | - | CASSYYFSSHEKLFF | TGTGCCAGCAGTTACTATTTCAGCAGCCATGAAAAACTGTTTTTT
- | TRBJ1-1 | TRBV29-1 | TRBD1 | CSVGQGVAEAFF | TGCAGCGTTGGACAGGGGGTGGCTGAAGCTTTCTTT
many | TRBJ1-1 | TRBV7-6 | - | CASSFTMNTEAFF | TGTGCCAGCAGCTTCACAATGAACACTGAAGCTTTCTTT
many | TRBJ1-2 | TRBV20-1 | - | CSARSGDNYGYTF | TGCAGTGCTAGAAGTGGGGATAACTATGGCTACACCTTC
few | TRBJ1-1 | TRBV29-1 | - | CSVVDRTMNTEAFF | TGCAGCGTTGTGGACAGAACGATGAACACTGAAGCTTTCTTT
many | TRBJ1-1 | TRBV6-6 | TRBD1 | CASSYQGAWEAFF | TGTGCCAGCAGTTACCAGGGGGCTTGGGAAGCTTTCTTT
few | TRBJ2-3 | TRBV19 | - | CASSRLTDTQYF | TGTGCCAGTAGCCGATTGACAGATACGCAGTATTTT
- | TRBJ2-2 | TRBV29-1 | TRBD1 | CSVAGGPNTGELFF | TGCAGCGTTGCAGGGGGCCCGAACACCGGGGAGCTGTTTTTT
many | TRBJ1-5 | TRBV6-2/TRBV6-3 | TRBD1 | CASSPGQGPSNQPQHF | TGTGCCAGCAGCCCCGGACAGGGCCCTAGCAATCAGCCCCAGCATTTT
many | TRBJ1-2 | TRBV7-8 | - | CASSLDGGGYTF | TGTGCCAGCAGCTTAGATGGGGGTGGCTACACCTTC
- | TRBJ1-4 | TRBV25-1 | - | CASSERATNEKLFF | TGTGCCAGCAGTGAACGGGCAACTAATGAAAAACTGTTTTTT
- | TRBJ2-4 | TRBV5-1 | - | CASRGFGDRNIQYF | TGCGCCAGCAGAGGTTTTGGCGATCGGAACATTCAGTACTTC
many | TRBJ1-2 | TRBV2 | - | CASSELFRGGGYTF | TGTGCCAGCAGTGAACTTTTTAGGGGAGGTGGCTACACCTTC
many | TRBJ2-5 | TRBV7-2 | - | CASSGSAFEETQYF | TGTGCCAGCAGCGGGAGCGCGTTTGAAGAGACCCAGTACTTC
- | TRBJ2-1 | TRBV5-1 | TRBD1 | CASSSMTGQDNEQFF | TGCGCCAGCAGCTCCATGACAGGGCAGGACAATGAGCAGTTCTTC
- | TRBJ2-1 | TRBV3-1 | - | CAIKTPNSNEQFF | TGTGCCATCAAGACCCCCAACAGCAATGAGCAGTTCTTC
many | TRBJ1-1 | TRBV12-3/TRBV12-4 | - | CASSFPGSNTEAFF | TGTGCCAGCAGTTTCCCGGGGAGCAACACTGAAGCTTTCTTT
many | TRBJ2-3 | TRBV12-3/TRBV12-4 | TRBD2 | CASSSLGGGTQYF | TGTGCCAGCAGTAGCCTCGGGGGGGGTACGCAGTATTTT
- | TRBJ2-3 | TRBV25-1 | TRBD2 | CASSDTGLADTQYF | TGTGCCAGCAGTGATACGGGACTAGCAGATACGCAGTATTTT
many | TRBJ2-1 | TRBV7-9 | - | CASSSANEQFF | TGTGCCAGCAGCTCGGCGAATGAGCAGTTCTTC
- | TRBJ1-2 | TRBV7-9 | TRBD1 | CASSSWDRGAFGYTF | TGTGCCAGCAGCTCTTGGGACAGGGGGGCGTTCGGCTACACCTTC
- | TRBJ1-2 | TRBV7-8 | - | CASSLGMEGNGYTF | TGTGCCAGCAGCTTAGGAATGGAGGGAAATGGCTACACCTTC
- | TRBJ1-6 | TRBV7-6 | - | CASSLKPAESPLHF | TGTGCCAGCAGCTTAAAGCCGGCGGAATCACCCCTCCACTTT
many | TRBJ2-1 | TRBV7-6 | - | CASSSDYEQFF | TGTGCCAGCAGTTCTGACTATGAGCAGTTCTTC
- | TRBJ2-6 | TRBV4-1 | TRBD1 | CASSHDLGQGPGRSGANVLTF | TGCGCCAGCAGCCATGACCTCGGACAGGGGCCCGGAAGATCTGGGGCCAACGTCCTGACTTTC
- | TRBJ2-1 | TRBV7-2 | TRBD2 | CASRLAGGTNEQFF | TGTGCCAGCAGGCTAGCGGGGGGCACAAATGAGCAGTTCTTC
many | TRBJ2-2 | TRBV2 | TRBD2 | CASRPGLAGPGELFF | TGTGCCAGCAGACCGGGACTAGCGGGTCCCGGGGAGCTGTTTTTT
- | TRBJ2-1 | TRBV4-3 | TRBD2 | CASSQNRDYYNEQFF | TGCGCCAGCAGCCAAAACCGGGACTACTACAATGAGCAGTTCTTC
- | TRBJ2-3 | TRBV13 | - | CASSSPKITDTQYF | TGTGCCAGCAGCTCTCCTAAGATCACAGATACGCAGTATTTT
- | TRBJ2-3 | TRBV7-3 | TRBD2 | CASSSSAGAHTDTQYF | TGTGCCAGCAGCTCCTCAGCGGGGGCCCACACAGATACGCAGTATTTT
few | TRBJ2-2 | TRBV5-1 | TRBD1 | CASSSLTGGGGELFF | TGCGCCAGCAGCTCCCTGACAGGGGGTGGCGGGGAGCTGTTTTTT
many | TRBJ1-1 | TRBV28 | - | CASPSPNGNHPGGTEAFF | TGTGCCAGCCCTAGTCCAAACGGGAACCATCCCGGGGGAACTGAAGCTTTCTTT
- | TRBJ2-4 | TRBV3-1 | - | CASSQTSGGRGQNIQYF | TGTGCCAGCAGCCAAACCTCAGGCGGCAGGGGCCAAAACATTCAGTACTTC
few | TRBJ2-7 | TRBV27 | - | CASSLSGQSEQYF | TGTGCCAGCAGTTTATCGGGGCAGTCCGAGCAGTACTTC
few | TRBJ1-1 | TRBV6-1 | TRBD1 | CASRDRGLYTEAFF | TGTGCCAGCAGAGACAGGGGGCTATACACTGAAGCTTTCTTT
many | TRBJ2-1 | TRBV20-1 | - | CSARYGGGYLNYNEQFF | TGCAGTGCTAGATATGGGGGTGGTTACCTAAACTATAATGAGCAGTTCTTC
many | TRBJ2-3 | TRBV20-1 | - | CSARDSQGADTQYF | TGCAGTGCTAGAGATAGCCAGGGTGCAGATACGCAGTATTTT
few | TRBJ1-5 | TRBV7-2 | - | CASSFASSNQPQHF | TGTGCCAGCAGCTTCGCCAGTAGCAATCAGCCCCAGCATTTT